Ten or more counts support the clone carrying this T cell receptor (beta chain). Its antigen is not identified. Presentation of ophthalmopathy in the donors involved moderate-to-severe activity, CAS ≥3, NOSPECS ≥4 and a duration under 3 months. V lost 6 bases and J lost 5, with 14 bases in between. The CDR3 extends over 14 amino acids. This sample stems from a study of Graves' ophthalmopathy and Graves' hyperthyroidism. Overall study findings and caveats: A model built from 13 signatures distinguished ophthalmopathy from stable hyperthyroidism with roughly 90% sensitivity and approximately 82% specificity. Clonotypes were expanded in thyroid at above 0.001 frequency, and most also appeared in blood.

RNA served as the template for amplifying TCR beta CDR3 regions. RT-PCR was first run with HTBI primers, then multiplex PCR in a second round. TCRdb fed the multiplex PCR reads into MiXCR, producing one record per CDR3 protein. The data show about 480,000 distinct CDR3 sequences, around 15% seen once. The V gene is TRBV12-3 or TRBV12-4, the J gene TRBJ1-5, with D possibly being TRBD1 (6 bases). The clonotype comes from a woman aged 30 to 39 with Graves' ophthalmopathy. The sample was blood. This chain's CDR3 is CASRLDSRDQPQHF. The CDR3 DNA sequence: TGTGCCAGCAGATTGGACAGCCGTGATCAGCCCCAGCATTTT.